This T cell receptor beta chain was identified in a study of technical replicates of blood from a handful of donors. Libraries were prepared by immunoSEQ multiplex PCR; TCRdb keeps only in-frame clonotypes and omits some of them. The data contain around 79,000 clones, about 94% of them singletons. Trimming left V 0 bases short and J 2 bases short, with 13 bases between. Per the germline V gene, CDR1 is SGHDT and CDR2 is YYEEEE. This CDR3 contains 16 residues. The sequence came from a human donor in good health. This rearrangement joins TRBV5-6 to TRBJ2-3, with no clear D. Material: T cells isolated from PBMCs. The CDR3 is CASSLELARNTDTQYF. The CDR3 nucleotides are TGTGCCAGCAGCTTGGAGTTAGCTCGAAACACAGATACGCAGTATTTT.